These 25 T cell receptor beta chains came from one sample sequenced in a study of memory CD4+ T cells and cytomegalovirus serostatus. Sequencing was performed with immunoSEQ multiplex PCR; in TCRdb, only in-frame clones are kept and a portion is missing. This sample carries tens of thousands of clones, more than 60% of them seen once, and the ten largest clones take 0.55%. Single viable CD3+CD4+CD8-CD45RO+ cells were sorted as the memory CD4+ T cells. The sequencing input was memory CD4+ T cells from blood. The source is an adult in good health and CMV-seronegative.

The chain links TRBV10-2 to TRBJ1-1; 7 bases are shared with TRBD1. CDR3 length: 16 residues. The trim removed 3 bases at V and 6 bases at J, leaving 13 bases unmatched. The germline CDR1 and CDR2 sequences are WSHSY and SAAADI. This chain's CDR3 is CASSEYGGGESAEAFF. In nucleotides, the CDR3 is TGCGCCAGCAGTGAATATGGAGGGGGCGAAAGCGCTGAAGCTTTCTTT.

This clone was seen a few times. V usage is TRBV11-2 and J usage is TRBJ2-6; D is unresolved. V dropped 5 bases and J dropped 10 bases, with 18 bases sitting between them. In germline, CDR1 is SGHAT, CDR2 FQNNGV. There are 15 residues in the CDR3. The CDR3, as DNA: TGTGCCAGCAGCCCAGGACGGCTCTTGGGGAACGTCCTGACTTTC. Translating it yields CASSPGRLLGNVLTF.

The chain is built from TRBV29-1 and TRBJ2-3, with a possible D match to TRBD2 (6 bases). The CDR3 loop spans 13 amino acids. The ends were cut back, 5 bases at V and 0 bases at J, with 9 bases in the middle. Germline V gene lookup returns CDR1 SQVTM and CDR2 ANQGSEA. The CDR3 DNA reads as TGCAGCGTTCGCCGGGGGAGCACAGATACGCAGTATTTT. Translated: CSVRRGSTDTQYF.

The V call is TRBV18, the J call TRBJ1-1; 7 nucleotides agree with TRBD1. The germline gives CDR1 KGHSH, CDR2 LQKENI. J lost 0 bases, V lost 2 bases, and 3 bases had no gene match. CDR3 size: 15 residues. CDR3 amino acids: CASSPGQVMNTEAFF. The DNA of the CDR3 is TGTGCCAGCTCACCAGGACAGGTTATGAACACTGAAGCTTTCTTT.

The V gene is TRBV25-1, the J gene TRBJ2-7; TRBD2 is a possible D gene (6 bases). Per germline, CDR1 MGHDK and CDR2 SYGVNS. The CDR3 is 11 amino acids. The V end lost 6 bases, the J end lost 4 bases, and 7 bases lay between the germline ends. DNA for the CDR3: TGTGCCAGCAGGGGAGGATACGAGCAGTACTTC. The encoded protein is CASRGGYEQYF.

The genes are TRBV5-1 and TRBJ2-5, with D hard to call. Trimming stripped 4 bases from V and 2 bases from J, with 9 bases between. The germline V gene has CDR1 SGHRS and CDR2 YFSETQ. This CDR3 is 13 amino acids long. CDR3 protein: CASSVTIQETQYF. The DNA of the CDR3 is TGCGCCAGCAGCGTTACAATACAAGAGACCCAGTACTTC.

The chain is built from TRBV6-1 and TRBJ1-6; 12 bases line up with TRBD1. Germline trimming cut 6 bases from V and 10 bases from J; bases unmatched to any gene: 1. This CDR3 comprises 13 residues. In germline, CDR1 is MNHNS, CDR2 SASEGT. CDR3 sequence reads: CASRGQGASPLHF. CDR3 sequence (DNA): TGTGCCAGCAGGGGACAGGGGGCGTCACCCCTCCACTTT.

The chain recombines TRBV27 with TRBJ1-2; D not certain. The germline V gene has CDR1 MNHEY and CDR2 SMNVEV (reference sequence). CDR3 length equals 15 residues. The V end lost 5 bases, the J end lost 5 bases, and 18 bases lay between the germline ends. CDR3 residues: CASSPLRSSPYGYTF. The CDR3 bases are TGTGCCAGCAGTCCCCTCCGCAGTTCCCCTTATGGCTACACCTTC.

This clone was seen more than once but under ten times. The chain carries TRBV28 and TRBJ1-1, with D possibly being TRBD1 (5 bases). V lost 7 bases and J 4 bases, leaving 10 bases between the germline ends. The CDR3 is 12 amino acids. CDR1 is MDHEN and CDR2 is SYDVKM in the germline V gene. The CDR3 sequence: CASTGSGTEAFF. CDR3 DNA: TGTGCCAGCACAGGGTCGGGCACTGAAGCTTTCTTT.

CDR3 amino acids: CASSTGGDYGYTF. Written as DNA, the CDR3 is TGTGCCAGCAGCACAGGGGGGGACTATGGCTACACCTTC. This chain connects TRBV28 to TRBJ1-2; 8 bases agree with TRBD1. CDR1 is MDHEN, CDR2 SYDVKM, per germline. Trimming cost V 6 bases and J 3 bases; bases outside gene matches: 3. This CDR3 is built from 13 residues.

The chain employs TRBV27 and TRBJ1-6; tentative D call: TRBD1 (6 bases). Looked up from germline, CDR1 is MNHEY and CDR2 is SMNVEV (reference sequence). V gave up 3 bases and J gave up 9 bases, with 9 bases separating them. The length of the CDR3 is 13 residues. CDR3 loop: CASSFNRVSPLHF. In DNA form, the CDR3 reads TGTGCCAGCAGTTTCAACAGGGTTTCACCCCTCCACTTT.

In its sample, this clone was seen a few times. This chain connects TRBV30 to TRBJ1-2; 9 bases agree with TRBD1. The CDR3 extends over 15 amino acids. The germline V gene has CDR1 GTSNPN and CDR2 SVGIG (reference sequence). V lost 3 bases and J lost 0; bases outside the gene matches: 5. CDR3 DNA sequence: TGTGCCTGGAGCTTGGGACAGGGCGCTAACTATGGCTACACCTTC. This translates into CAWSLGQGANYGYTF.

The V and J genes are TRBV7-9 and TRBJ2-3, with 8 bases fitting TRBD1. After removal of 1 base from V and 5 bases from J, the junction contained 8 bases not matched to a gene. Germline V lookup: CDR1 SEHNR, CDR2 FQNEAQ (reference sequence). This CDR3 has 16 residues. The CDR3 sequence: CASSLEPGGRGDTQYF. In DNA, the CDR3 is TGTGCCAGCAGCTTAGAACCAGGGGGCCGAGGAGATACGCAGTATTTT.

This clone was seen once. Here the CDR3 DNA reads TGCGCCAGCAGTGAACACAGCTCCTATAATTCACCCCTCCACTTT. The encoded protein is CASSEHSSYNSPLHF. The chain combines TRBV10-2 with TRBJ1-6, with no clear D. This CDR3 is built from 15 residues. V lost 3 bases and J lost 0, with 6 bases in between. The germline gives CDR1 WSHSY, CDR2 SAAADI.

The V call is TRBV6-1, the J call TRBJ2-5, with 7 bases fitting TRBD2. CDR1 and CDR2 from the germline V gene are MNHNS and SASEGT. J was trimmed by 5 bases and V by 7 bases; bases with no gene match: 13. The CDR3 consists of 15 residues. CDR3 sequence (DNA): TGTGCCAGCAAATCCGGGGGGAAGGCTAGTGAGACCCAGTACTTC. Protein: CASKSGGKASETQYF.

The chain couples TRBV11-3 to TRBJ1-2; weak D call: TRBD1 (6 bases). Between the trimmed V and J ends, which lost 5 bases and 2 bases, there was a span of 12 bases. CDR3 length equals 14 residues. Looked up from germline, CDR1 is SGHNT and CDR2 is YENEEA. CDR3 DNA: TGTGCCAGCAGCGATTCGGACAGAAACTATGGCTACACCTTC. It is translated as CASSDSDRNYGYTF.

The V call is TRBV7-2, the J call TRBJ1-5; 7 nucleotides line up with TRBD1. The CDR3 sequence is 15 residues long. The ends lost 0 bases at V and 4 bases at J; junction bases unmatched: 3. Germline lookup yields CDR1 SGHTA and CDR2 FQGNSA. The CDR3, as DNA: TGTGCCAGCAGCTTAGCACAGGGACAGAATCAGCCCCAGCATTTT. Protein sequence: CASSLAQGQNQPQHF. Combining the CDR3 with reference TRBV7-2 and TRBJ1-5 gives the whole variable domain GAGVSQSPSNKVTEKGKDVELRCDPISGHTALYWYRQSLGQGLEFLIYFQGNSAPDKSGLPSDRFSAERTGGSVSTLTIQRTQQEDSAVYLCASSLAQGQNQPQHFGDGTRLSIL.

This sequence joins TRBV6-5 and TRBJ2-7; 12 bases match TRBD2. The CDR3 is 14 residues long. CDR1 MNHEY and CDR2 SVGAGI come from the germline V gene. Trimming cost V 5 bases and J 2 bases; bases outside gene matches: 1. Here the CDR3 reads CASSASGGAYEQYF. The CDR3 bases are TGTGCCAGCAGTGCTAGCGGGGGGGCCTACGAGCAGTACTTC.

The genes are TRBV11-2 and TRBJ2-2, with TRBD2 identical over 9 bases. The CDR3 contains 15 residues. V was clipped by 5 bases and J by 1 base; unmatched bases: 2. Germline assignment: CDR1 SGHAT and CDR2 FQNNGV. CDR3 sequence (DNA): TGTGCCAGCAGCCCACTAGCGGGGAACACCGGGGAGCTGTTTTTT. It is translated as CASSPLAGNTGELFF.

This clone has a single count. The chain links TRBV9 to TRBJ2-7, with 7 positions matching TRBD1. Trimming cost V 4 bases and J 6 bases; bases outside gene matches: 13. Germline CDR1 is SGDLS and CDR2 is YYNGEE. The CDR3 totals 15 residues. The CDR3 here is CASSTSGQASSEQYF. CDR3 bases: TGTGCCAGCAGCACTTCAGGACAGGCCTCGTCCGAGCAGTACTTC.

The gene calls are TRBV7-2 and TRBJ2-2; tentatively, D is TRBD1 (5 bases). The V gene's germline CDR1 is SGHTA and CDR2 FQGNSA. The V end was cut by 4 bases, the J end by 4 bases, with 13 bases between. This CDR3 spans 15 amino acids. The CDR3 bases are TGTGCCAGCAGCTCCTGGCAGGGTGGCACCGGGGAGCTGTTTTTT. This gives the protein CASSSWQGGTGELFF.

In its sample, this clone was seen a few times. The CDR3 nucleotides read TGTGCCAGCAGCCCCTCGGGCAGGATGGGTGGCTACACCTTC. This encodes CASSPSGRMGGYTF. The genes are TRBV6-6 and TRBJ1-2; unclear D gene. V was clipped by 6 bases and J by 7 bases, with 18 bases between them. CDR3 length: 14 amino acids. From germline, CDR1 is MNHNY and CDR2 SVGAGI (reference sequence).

The J gene is TRBJ1-2, the V gene TRBV29-1, with D possibly being TRBD1 (5 bases). The CDR3 contains 10 residues. Germline CDR1 reads SQVTM; CDR2 reads ANQGSEA. V lost 6 bases and J lost 8, with 10 bases in between. This CDR3 reads CSVREEGYTF. The CDR3 nucleotides read TGCAGCGTCAGGGAGGAAGGCTACACCTTC.

Only a few counts were recorded for this clone. The chain uses TRBV5-4 and TRBJ2-3; 10 positions match TRBD2. Per the germline V gene, CDR1 is SGHNT and CDR2 is YYREEE (reference sequence). The CDR3 totals 15 residues. V lost 1 base to trimming and J lost 5 bases; unmatched junction nucleotides: 4. The CDR3 sequence: CASSLSGGVGDTQYF. The CDR3 DNA reads TGTGCCAGCAGCTTGAGCGGGGGGGTGGGAGATACGCAGTATTTT. Supplemented by reference TRBV5-4 and TRBJ2-3, the full variable domain reads ETGVTQSPTHLIKTRGQQVTLRCSSQSGHNTVSWYQQALGQGPQFIFQYYREEENGRGNFPPRFSGLQFPNYSSELNVNALELDDSALYLCASSLSGGVGDTQYFGPGTRLTVL.

V gene TRBV2 combines with J gene TRBJ1-5; 7 nucleotides agree with TRBD1. The ends lost 7 bases at V and 0 bases at J; junction bases unmatched: 6. Germline CDR1 SNHLY, CDR2 FYNNEI. This CDR3 spans 15 amino acids. Written as DNA, the CDR3 is TGTGCCAGCAAGGACGGACAGGTTAGCAATCAGCCCCAGCATTTT. It yields the protein CASKDGQVSNQPQHF. Full variable domain (missing parts from reference TRBV2 and TRBJ1-5): EPEVTQTPSHQVTQMGQEVILRCVPISNHLYFYWYRQILGQKVEFLVSFYNNEISEKSEIFDDQFSVERPDGSNFTLKIRSTKLEDSAMYFCASKDGQVSNQPQHFGDGTRLSIL.